Following are 25 T cell receptor beta chains from one sample sequenced in a study of T cells in Graves' hyperthyroidism and ophthalmopathy. Regions amplified from RNA transcripts were the TCR beta CDR3 regions. TCR CDR3 regions were first amplified by RT-PCR with HTBI primers. TCRdb independently ran MiXCR on the multiplex PCR reads; one entry per CDR3 protein. The data show some 420,000 distinct CDR3 sequences, roughly an eighth seen once. Input material: blood. The receptors were gathered from a woman younger than 30 with Graves' hyperthyroidism.

This clonotype was seen at least ten times. This chain links TRBV9 with TRBJ2-5, with 10 nucleotides matching TRBD1. The CDR3 totals 15 residues. From germline, CDR1 is SGDLS and CDR2 YYNGEE. The junction had 11 bases not matched to a gene; V was cut back by 7 bases and J by 5 bases. For the CDR3, the DNA is TGTGCCAGCGGATCCGGGACAGGGGTCGGGGAGACCCAGTACTTC. Amino acids: CASGSGTGVGETQYF. The full variable domain, completed using reference TRBV9 and TRBJ2-5, is DSGVTQTPKHLITATGQRVTLRCSPRSGDLSVYWYQQSLDQGLQFLIQYYNGEERAKGNILERFSAQQFPDLHSELNLSSLELGDSALYFCASGSGTGVGETQYFGPGTRLLVL.

The CDR3 DNA sequence: TGCAGCGTTGTGGCTAGCGGGAGAGTAGAGACCCAGTACTTC. It translates to CSVVASGRVETQYF. The chain combines TRBV29-1 with TRBJ2-5, with 10 bases matching TRBD2. J lost 4 bases, V lost 4 bases, and 6 bases had no gene match. The CDR3 loop spans 14 amino acids. The germline V gene encodes CDR1 SQVTM and CDR2 ANQGSEA.

There are many counts of this clonotype. The J gene is TRBJ2-4, the V gene TRBV7-2; either TRBD1 or TRBD2 may fit D (7 bases each). The V gene lost 6 bases and the J gene lost 8 bases, with 23 bases spanning the gap. CDR3 length: 16 amino acids. CDR1 and CDR2 (germline): SGHTA, FQGNSA. CDR3 region: CASRRGGGSSEDIQYF. CDR3 nucleotides: TGTGCCAGCAGGCGAGGGGGCGGGAGTAGCGAGGACATTCAGTACTTC. Looking up the rest from reference TRBV7-2 and TRBJ2-4 gives the full variable domain: GAGVSQSPSNKVTEKGKDVELRCDPISGHTALYWYRQSLGQGLEFLIYFQGNSAPDKSGLPSDRFSAERTGGSVSTLTIQRTQQEDSAVYLCASRRGGGSSEDIQYFGAGTRLSVL.

This clonotype came up many times. V is TRBV6-2 or TRBV6-3 and J is TRBJ2-3; maybe TRBD2 (5 bases). CDR3 length equals 15 residues. V was clipped by 7 bases and J by 2 bases, with 16 bases between them. Germline loops: CDR1 MNHEY, CDR2 SVGEGT. CDR3 DNA: TGTGCCAGCACCAAGACGGGATTTTACACAGATACGCAGTATTTT. This encodes CASTKTGFYTDTQYF.

This chain connects TRBV6-2 or TRBV6-3 to TRBJ1-1, with TRBD1 as a possible D gene (6 bases). The CDR3 runs 16 residues. V lost 5 bases, J lost 3 bases, and 19 bases lay in between. Looked up from germline, CDR1 is MNHEY and CDR2 is SVGEGT. Here the CDR3 reads CASSPGPGASDTEAFF. The DNA of the CDR3 is TGTGCCAGCAGTCCGGGTCCAGGGGCTTCTGACACTGAAGCTTTCTTT.

This clonotype has ten or more counts. At one of its ends the junction is not consistent with the germline gene, which may arise from a read error. V and J are TRBV4-3 and TRBJ2-7; D remains unclear. This CDR3 is built from 14 residues. Germline V CDR1 and CDR2: LGHNA, YSLEER. CDR3 DNA: TGTGCCAGCAGTTTAACCAGCGTGACCTACGAGCAGTACTTC. This sequence encodes CASSLTSVTYEQYF.

The chain joins TRBV10-2 to TRBJ2-1; 8 bases are shared with TRBD2. V lost 1 base to trimming and J lost 3 bases; unmatched junction nucleotides: 2. The CDR3 has 15 amino acids. Germline V gene lookup returns CDR1 WSHSY and CDR2 SAAADI. CDR3 protein: CASSEYLAGYNEQFF. The CDR3 DNA follows: TGCGCCAGCAGTGAGTATCTAGCGGGCTACAATGAGCAGTTCTTC.

This clonotype was detected many times. The V gene is TRBV24-1, the J gene TRBJ2-5; 8 bases align to TRBD1. V shed 4 bases, J shed 5 bases, and the junction held 11 bases outside the gene matches. Germline V gene data show CDR1 as KGHDR and CDR2 as SFDVKD. This CDR3 comprises 16 residues. In DNA, the CDR3 is TGTGCCACCAGTGAACCTCGGACAGGGAGCCCGGAGACCCAGTACTTC. It translates to CATSEPRTGSPETQYF.

This clonotype appeared many times. The genes are TRBV20-1 and TRBJ2-7, with 9 bases that match TRBD2. V lost 5 bases and J lost 3; bases outside the gene matches: 5. Germline V gene sequence: CDR1 DFQATT, CDR2 SNEGSKA (reference sequence). CDR3 length: 13 residues. The CDR3: CSALAGDFYEQYF. The DNA of the CDR3 is TGCAGTGCTTTAGCGGGGGATTTCTACGAGCAGTACTTC.

This clonotype occurred a few times. The chain carries TRBV19 and TRBJ1-5; D is possibly TRBD1 (5 bases). CDR3 length equals 15 residues. Germline CDR1 LNHDA, CDR2 SQIVND (reference sequence). V was shortened by 1 base and J by 2 bases, with 9 bases between the two germline ends. The CDR3 DNA reads TGTGCCAGTAGTATAGGGGGGTATCGCAATCAGCCCCAGCATTTT. Amino acids: CASSIGGYRNQPQHF.

At least ten counts were recorded for this clonotype. The gene calls are TRBV28 and TRBJ2-7; D might be TRBD1 or TRBD2, each matching 5 bases. Germline CDR1 MDHEN, CDR2 SYDVKM. The CDR3 covers 16 residues. Trimming stripped 4 bases from V and 3 bases from J, with 19 bases between. CDR3 residues: CASSYKWPGTDYEQYF. The CDR3 DNA reads TGTGCCAGCAGTTACAAGTGGCCCGGGACCGACTACGAGCAGTACTTC.

This clonotype was recorded at least ten times. The V gene is TRBV28, the J gene TRBJ1-5; weak D call: TRBD1 (6 bases). CDR1 MDHEN and CDR2 SYDVKM come from the germline V gene. CDR3 length: 14 residues. Trimming pared 2 bases from V and 5 bases from J, leaving 10 bases between. The CDR3 bases are TGTGCCAGCAGTTTAAAACAGGGTTATCAGCCCCAGCATTTT. Protein sequence: CASSLKQGYQPQHF.

This clonotype was counted only a few times. The CDR3: CSARDTGAGYTF. In DNA, the CDR3 is TGCAGTGCTAGAGATACAGGGGCTGGCTACACCTTC. The chain combines TRBV20-1 with TRBJ1-2; 7 bases line up with TRBD1. The germline V gene encodes CDR1 DFQATT and CDR2 SNEGSKA (reference sequence). The CDR3 extends over 12 amino acids. With V trimmed by 0 bases and J by 7 bases, 2 bases remained unmatched.

This clonotype was found many times. The chain's CDR3 is CASKGSYNEQFF. The DNA of the CDR3 is TGTGCCAGCAAAGGGTCCTACAATGAGCAGTTCTTC. The chain links TRBV2 to TRBJ2-1; D remains unclear. V was trimmed by 7 bases and J by 1 base, leaving 5 bases between them. The CDR3 covers 12 residues. The germline V gene has CDR1 SNHLY and CDR2 FYNNEI.

Remarks on this clonotype: A much larger clone differs from this one at a single base, so this may be a read error. This chain connects TRBV5-6 to TRBJ2-3; D gene ambiguous. Germline loops: CDR1 SGHDT, CDR2 YYEEEE. V was trimmed by 1 base and J by 4 bases, leaving 13 bases between them. There are 15 residues in the CDR3. CDR3 in DNA: TGTGCCAGCAGCTTGTCAGCGACCCGCGCAGATACGCAGTATTTT. As protein: CASSLSATRADTQYF.

This clonotype was counted ten times or more. The rearrangement joins TRBV28 to TRBJ2-2; 9 bases map to TRBD2. V trimming: 4 bases; J trimming: 4 bases; junction bases outside the gene matches: 7. There are 16 residues in the CDR3. Germline V CDR1 and CDR2: MDHEN, SYDVKM. The CDR3 DNA sequence: TGTGCCAGCAGTTCCTGGAGCGGGAGGTCCACCGGGGAGCTGTTTTTT. It yields the protein CASSSWSGRSTGELFF. The full variable domain, rest sourced from reference TRBV28 and TRBJ2-2, is DVKVTQSSRYLVKRTGEKVFLECVQDMDHENMFWYRQDPGLGLRLIYFSYDVKMKEKGDIPEGYSVSREKKERFSLILESASTNQTSMYLCASSSWSGRSTGELFFGEGSRLTVL.

The rearrangement uses TRBV28 and TRBJ2-5, with 13 bases fitting TRBD2. The CDR3 runs 19 residues. J gave up 1 base and V 7 bases, and 15 bases lay outside the gene matches. The germline CDR1 and CDR2 sequences are MDHEN and SYDVKM. The CDR3 spells CASIPLLGLAGNLQETQYF. Here the CDR3 DNA reads TGTGCCAGCATTCCCCTCCTGGGACTAGCGGGAAACCTCCAAGAGACCCAGTACTTC.

This clonotype was seen at least ten times. The chain employs TRBV20-1 and TRBJ1-5; D is ambiguous. The V end lost 3 bases, the J end lost 4 bases, and 10 bases lay between the germline ends. Germline CDR1 is DFQATT and CDR2 is SNEGSKA (reference sequence). The CDR3 is 13 amino acids. CDR3 DNA: TGCAGTGCTAGTTTAACAGAGAATCAGCCCCAGCATTTT. This encodes CSASLTENQPQHF.

The V gene is TRBV20-1, the J gene TRBJ2-2; 10 positions match TRBD1. CDR1 and CDR2 (germline): DFQATT, SNEGSKA (reference sequence). V dropped 3 bases and J dropped 7; count of bases not matched to a gene: 8. This CDR3 is 15 amino acids long. The CDR3 is CSARIPGQGIGELFF. The CDR3 nucleotides are TGCAGTGCTAGGATTCCGGGACAGGGGATCGGGGAGCTGTTTTTT.

This clonotype appeared a few times. V and J are TRBV7-2 and TRBJ2-7; D is possibly TRBD2 (6 bases). CDR3 size: 15 residues. With 9 bases removed from V and 7 bases from J, the gap between germline ends came to 25 bases. CDR1 and CDR2 (germline): SGHTA, FQGNSA. CDR3 coding DNA: TGTGCCAGTAGTATAGCCCCCTCGGGGGTAAAGGAGCAGTACTTC. Encoded protein: CASSIAPSGVKEQYF.

This chain links TRBV20-1 with TRBJ2-6; tentatively, D is TRBD1 (5 bases). Trimming pared 0 bases from V and 2 bases from J, leaving 11 bases between. CDR1 and CDR2 (germline): DFQATT, SNEGSKA (reference sequence). This CDR3 is 16 amino acids long. CDR3 bases: TGCAGTGCTAGAGATCCGTCCAGGGCTGGGGCCAACGTCCTGACTTTC. Protein sequence: CSARDPSRAGANVLTF.

The J gene is TRBJ2-2, the V gene TRBV7-6, with TRBD2 identical over 9 bases. Trimming removed 5 bases from V and 5 bases from J; junction bases left unmatched: 9. Germline-derived CDR1 and CDR2 are SGHVS and FNYEAQ. The CDR3 consists of 16 residues. For the CDR3, the DNA is TGTGCCAGCAGCCCACGGGAGCGGGAGGTAACCGGGGAGCTGTTTTTT. Protein: CASSPREREVTGELFF.

This clonotype came up many times. The chain is built from TRBV28 and TRBJ2-3; TRBD2 is a possible D gene (5 bases). With 3 bases removed from V and 2 bases from J, the gap between germline ends came to 12 bases. CDR3 size: 15 residues. Per germline, CDR1 MDHEN and CDR2 SYDVKM. The CDR3 DNA follows: TGTGCCAGCAGTTTTGGTAGCGTTGACACAGATACGCAGTATTTT. Encoded protein: CASSFGSVDTDTQYF.

In this sample, this clonotype turned up many times. CDR3 sequence: CASMPGQGYRATEAFF. The CDR3 bases are TGTGCCAGCATGCCGGGACAGGGGTATAGGGCCACTGAAGCTTTCTTT. This chain links TRBV6-1 with TRBJ1-1; 10 positions agree with TRBD1. Trimming removed 7 bases from V and 4 bases from J; junction bases left unmatched: 12. Per the germline V gene, CDR1 is MNHNS and CDR2 is SASEGT. This CDR3 is built from 16 residues.

This rearrangement joins TRBV5-1 to TRBJ2-2; possible D gene TRBD1, 6 bases. V gave up 5 bases and J gave up 1 base, with 9 bases separating them. The CDR3 runs to 14 residues. Germline CDR1 reads SGHRS; CDR2 reads YFSETQ. CDR3 in amino acids: CASRLQGNTGELFF. DNA for the CDR3: TGCGCCAGCAGACTACAGGGGAACACCGGGGAGCTGTTTTTT.